In this sample, the clone carrying this T cell receptor beta chain is medium-sized. Its antigen is unidentified. Sequence data for DNA of cultured CD4+ T cells were generated by the Oncomine TCR Beta short-read assay. Genomic DNA was drawn out of CD4+ T cells grown in culture. TCRdb re-called the PCR reads through MiXCR, storing one row per CDR3 protein. The table lists 4,000 to 4,500 distinct CDR3 sequences, about 71% of them singletons, with 27% in the top ten. This CDR3 spans 14 amino acids. From germline, CDR1 is SGHTA and CDR2 FQGNSA. The V and J ends lost 5 bases and 8 bases respectively, with 18 bases between them. The sample comes from a study of vaccination and CD4 T cells after COVID-19. Treatment here: roughly 10-day PBMC culture with coronavirus spike peptide pools or control peptides (ViraFEST assay).

The sample taken for sequencing was CD4+ T cells from blood, cultured in vitro. V is TRBV7-2 and J is TRBJ1-2; D gene ambiguous. This clonotype was obtained from a human donor who had recovered from COVID-19. CDR3 amino acids: CASSLDVRKGGYTF. The CDR3 DNA sequence: TGTGCCAGCAGCCTCGATGTGAGGAAAGGAGGCTACACCTTC.